Following are 9 T cell receptor beta chains from one sample sequenced in a study of cytomegalovirus exposure and HLA in healthy donors. PCR used 60 Vbeta primers and 13 Jbeta primers. Here immunoSEQ multiplex PCR was the method, and the copy in TCRdb shows in-frame clones only, minus some. The table includes approximately 150,000 clones, around 76% detected once. Sequencing input: PBMCs. These receptors all come from a man in his forties or fifties in good health and CMV-seronegative.

This clone was recorded once. The chain carries TRBV7-6 and TRBJ1-3, with 9 bases aligning to TRBD1. The J segment lost 1 base and the V segment lost 4 bases, leaving 11 bases of the junction unmatched. CDR3 length: 18 amino acids. Looked up from germline, CDR1 is SGHVS and CDR2 is FNYEAQ. The CDR3 protein is CASSSRGQGLLSGNTIYF. CDR3 nucleotide sequence: TGTGCCAGCAGCTCTCGGGGACAGGGCCTCTTATCTGGAAACACCATATATTTT.

V is TRBV21-1 and J is TRBJ1-1; the table's D call of TRBD1 was not tested on the DNA. TRBV21-1 is termed a pseudogene. The CDR3 totals 15 residues. The CDR3 DNA sequence: TGTGCCAGCAGCAAAGATGCAGGTAGTTTGACTGAAGCTTTCTTT. Amino acids: CASSKDAGSLTEAFF.

This chain uses TRBV7-2 with TRBJ2-5; the match to TRBD1 covers 9 bases. J lost 3 bases, V lost 3 bases, and 8 bases had no gene match. CDR1 and CDR2 (germline): SGHTA, FQGNSA. The CDR3 length is 16 residues. Here the CDR3 reads CASSFSSGQGKETQYF. CDR3 DNA sequence: TGTGCCAGCAGCTTCTCTTCCGGACAGGGGAAAGAGACCCAGTACTTC. Variable domain in full (rest from reference TRBV7-2 and TRBJ2-5): GAGVSQSPSNKVTEKGKDVELRCDPISGHTALYWYRQSLGQGLEFLIYFQGNSAPDKSGLPSDRFSAERTGGSVSTLTIQRTQQEDSAVYLCASSFSSGQGKETQYFGPGTRLLVL.

The J gene is TRBJ2-1, the V gene TRBV5-5; TRBD2 aligns across 10 bases. The V gene's germline CDR1 is SGHKS and CDR2 YYEKEE (reference sequence). J was trimmed by 4 bases and V by 3 bases; bases with no gene match: 7. The CDR3 extends over 16 amino acids. DNA for the CDR3: TGTGCCAGCAGCTACCGCGGACTAGCGGATTACAATGAGCAGTTCTTC. It is translated as CASSYRGLADYNEQFF.

This clone was observed a handful of times. CDR3 loop: CASSPLGAGDTQYF. CDR3 DNA sequence: TGCGCCAGCAGCCCCCTGGGTGCGGGGGATACGCAGTATTTT. J is TRBJ2-3 and V is TRBV5-1, with a weak D call TRBD2 (6 bases). Germline V CDR1 and CDR2: SGHRS, YFSETQ. CDR3 length equals 14 residues. Trimming pared 4 bases from V and 6 bases from J, leaving 15 bases between.

The chain employs TRBV10-3 and TRBJ2-1; D is possibly TRBD2 (6 bases). The V gene's germline CDR1 is ENHRY and CDR2 SYGVKD. V lost 8 bases, J lost 1 base, and 18 bases lay in between. This CDR3 contains 16 residues. The CDR3 nucleotides read TGTGCCATCGGAGGCTTTAACGGGACTTCCTACAATGAGCAGTTCTTC. It specifies CAIGGFNGTSYNEQFF.

In this sample, this clone turned up once. The chain combines TRBV30 with TRBJ1-1; the match to TRBD1 covers 7 bases. Germline CDR1 GTSNPN, CDR2 SVGIG (reference sequence). Losses at the gene ends were 3 bases for V and 6 bases for J; bases not matched to a gene: 7. The length of the CDR3 is 13 residues. The CDR3 protein is CAWRATGVAEAFF. The CDR3 DNA reads as TGTGCCTGGAGGGCAACAGGGGTAGCTGAAGCTTTCTTT.

V and J are TRBV30 and TRBJ1-2, with TRBD1 matching over 10 bases. After removal of 1 base from V and 6 bases from J, the junction contained 5 bases not matched to a gene. The CDR3 runs 14 residues. Germline CDR1 and CDR2: GTSNPN and SVGIG (reference sequence). The CDR3 reads CAWSGGTGVDGYTF. CDR3 coding DNA: TGTGCCTGGAGTGGAGGGACAGGGGTTGATGGCTACACCTTC.

The chain recombines TRBV13 with TRBJ2-7; 9 bases line up with TRBD1. CDR1 and CDR2 (germline): PRHDT, FYEKMQ (reference sequence). The CDR3 has 16 amino acids. Trimming at V came to 5 bases and at J to 2 bases, leaving 10 bases not matched to a gene. The CDR3 sequence: CASSRSDRGYPYEQYV. The CDR3 DNA follows: TGTGCCAGCAGCCGTTCGGACAGGGGATACCCCTACGAGCAGTACGTC.